This TCR beta chain appears in the sequencing data of a study of blood T cell repertoires in COVID-19. In the study overall: Material from acute and convalescent COVID-19 was sourced from the United States, Italy and Spain.

This CDR3 contains 15 residues. Germline V gene data show CDR1 as MNHEY and CDR2 as SVGAGI. The V segment lost 2 bases and the J segment 2 bases; nucleotides outside the gene matches: 2. Participant-reported clinical history was the basis for cohort assignment. How the authors handled the data: Estimated nucleated cell counts came from reference gene primer amplification. TCRdb's copy holds only in-frame clones and misses some; the assay was immunoSEQ multiplex PCR. The V and J calls and clone size were taken over from that table, and D and trimming were inferred from the DNA. The repertoire holds some 330,000 clones, with 88% as singletons.

Sequences were obtained from PBMCs or T cells enriched from blood (not recorded which). This clonotype originated in a man aged 25 to 40 who had recovered from COVID-19. This sequence joins TRBV6-5 and TRBJ1-5, with TRBD1 matching 8 bases. In DNA, the CDR3 is TGTGCCAGCAGTTACGACAGGGGCGGCAATCAGCCCCAGCATTTT. Its protein is CASSYDRGGNQPQHF.